One sample yielded the 3 T cell receptor beta chains listed below, sequenced in a study of blood T cells in healthy people across ages (dated by TCRdb to between 2014 and 2016). The receptor library was made with 5' RACE. TCRdb names Illumina HiSeq 2500 as the instrument used. A second PCR of roughly 7 to 11 cycles was performed with a sample-barcoded 5' primer and a J-beta primer mix. TCRdb trimmed the raw reads at Q25, called clones with MiXCR and kept productive beta chains. Merged by CDR3 protein, the rows form single entries marked with the most common genes and DNA. The sample table holds approximately 760,000 distinct CDR3 sequences, of which around 25% were seen once. The ten most abundant clones make up roughly a tenth of the sample. The sample was also reused in another study, on T cells of mothers and their children.

Specimen: blood. Receptor source: a boy aged 5-17 years in good health.

Concerning this clonotype itself: A junction boundary mismatches the germline segment, possibly from a read error. In nucleotides, the CDR3 is TGTGCTAGCAGCTTAGAGACACTAGCGGGCCACTACGAGCAGTACTTC. It is translated as CASSLETLAGHYEQYF. The chain carries TRBV7-2 and TRBJ2-5, with 9 positions matching TRBD2. TRBJ2-7 explains the end of the DNA better; the J call may be wrong. Germline loops: CDR1 SGHTA, CDR2 FQGNSA. The CDR3 spans 16 residues.

The chain employs TRBV5-1 and TRBJ1-2; perhaps TRBD1 as D (5 bases). This CDR3 comprises 15 residues. The V end was cut by 0 bases, the J end by 3 bases, with 12 bases between. The germline V gene has CDR1 SGHRS and CDR2 YFSETQ. CDR3 in amino acids: CASSLDLGQDYGYTF. The CDR3 DNA reads as TGCGCCAGCAGCTTGGATCTGGGGCAGGACTATGGCTACACCTTC.

This clonotype occurred a few times. This chain joins TRBV28 and TRBJ2-1; 7 bases match TRBD2. J lost 4 bases, V lost 5 bases, and 8 bases had no gene match. CDR3 length: 15 amino acids. Germline V gives CDR1 MDHEN, CDR2 SYDVKM. The CDR3 is CASSDSGGGYNEQFF. CDR3 DNA sequence: TGTGCCAGCAGTGACTCGGGAGGAGGGTACAATGAGCAGTTCTTC.